Listed below are T cell receptor beta chains from one sample, sequenced in a study of blood T cell repertoires in COVID-19. Produced via immunoSEQ multiplex PCR; TCRdb's table is partial and in-frame only. This sample has about 300,000 clones, with 86% found just once. The sample taken for sequencing was PBMCs or T cells enriched from blood (not recorded which). These receptors all stem from a woman aged 18-29 years who had recovered from COVID-19. Each CDR3 is given with its conserved first and last residue. The D gene is left open where the match is weak. Some rows have no size entry. The others give once, few or many, or a class for an expanded clone.

V: TRBV2; J: TRBJ2-5; D: NA; size: NA; DNA: TGTGCCAGCAGTGAACGGGAGTGGCAAGAGACCCAGTACTTC; CDR3: CASSEREWQETQYF
V: TRBV7-6; J: TRBJ2-3; D: NA; size: NA; DNA: TGTGCCAGCTCACTTTTCCATGGACTTAACACAGATACGCAGTATTTT; CDR3: CASSLFHGLNTDTQYF
V: TRBV9; J: TRBJ2-3; D: TRBD1; size: NA; DNA: TGTGCCAGCAGCGTGGACAGGGCGACAGATACGCAGTATTTT; CDR3: CASSVDRATDTQYF
V: TRBV30; J: TRBJ2-3; D: NA; size: NA; DNA: TGTGCCTGGAGGGGGGCAGGCGCAGATACGCAGTATTTT; CDR3: CAWRGAGADTQYF
V: TRBV7-9; J: TRBJ2-7; D: TRBD2; size: many; DNA: TGTGCCAGCAGCCCCGCCGGTGAGCGGGACTCCTACGAGCAGTACTTC; CDR3: CASSPAGERDSYEQYF
V: TRBV30; J: TRBJ2-1; D: NA; size: NA; DNA: TGTGCCTGGAGGCCCCTGGCAGGGAAGTATGAGCAGTTCTTC; CDR3: CAWRPLAGKYEQFF
V: TRBV6-5; J: TRBJ1-2; D: NA; size: NA; DNA: TGTGCCAGCAGTTACTCGAGCGGGGGGGTCTATGGCTACACCTTC; CDR3: CASSYSSGGVYGYTF
V: TRBV5-1; J: TRBJ2-7; D: TRBD2; size: many; DNA: TGCGCCAGCAGCTTGGAGGGTGTGGTCGCTAGCGGTTACGAGCAGTACTTC; CDR3: CASSLEGVVASGYEQYF
V: TRBV10-1; J: TRBJ2-3; D: TRBD2; size: once; DNA: TGCGCCAGCAGTGAGTCTAGCGGGAGCCGAACAGATACGCAGTATTTT; CDR3: CASSESSGSRTDTQYF
V: TRBV27; J: TRBJ2-1; D: NA; size: NA; DNA: TGTGCCAGCAGTCCCCCCTTGACAGAAACCTACAATGAGCAGTTCTTC; CDR3: CASSPPLTETYNEQFF
V: TRBV19; J: TRBJ1-4; D: TRBD1; size: NA; DNA: TGTGCCAGTAGGACACCGGGACAGAATGAAAAACTGTTTTTT; CDR3: CASRTPGQNEKLFF
V: TRBV27; J: TRBJ2-2; D: TRBD2; size: NA; DNA: TGTGCCAGCCTCGGGGGGTTAGGAGGCACCGGGGAGCTGTTTTTT; CDR3: CASLGGLGGTGELFF
V: TRBV6-4; J: TRBJ2-3; D: NA; size: few; DNA: TGTGCCAGCAGTGACGGGGGGGCCGCAGATACGCAGTATTTT; CDR3: CASSDGGAADTQYF
V: TRBV5-1; J: TRBJ2-1; D: TRBD2; size: few; DNA: TGCGCCAGCAGCTTGGCCGGGGGGAGCTCCTACAATGAGCAGTTCTTC; CDR3: CASSLAGGSSYNEQFF
V: TRBV5-6; J: TRBJ1-5; D: TRBD1; size: NA; DNA: TGTGCCAGCAGCTCTCAGGGGGATCAGCCCCAGCATTTT; CDR3: CASSSQGDQPQHF
V: TRBV2; J: TRBJ2-3; D: NA; size: NA; DNA: TGTGCCAGAACTAGTGAGGGATCGTCGGGCCCAGATACGCAGTATTTT; CDR3: CARTSEGSSGPDTQYF
V: TRBV6-4; J: TRBJ2-3; D: NA; size: few; DNA: TGTGCCAGCAGTGCTCAGAGCACAGATACGCAGTATTTT; CDR3: CASSAQSTDTQYF
V: TRBV10-2; J: TRBJ2-7; D: TRBD1; size: NA; DNA: TGCGCCAGCAGTACAGGGGGCTACTACGAGCAGTACTTC; CDR3: CASSTGGYYEQYF
V: TRBV6-2/TRBV6-3; J: TRBJ2-7; D: NA; size: NA; DNA: TGTGCCAGCAGTCGTTCTTACGAGCAGTACTTC; CDR3: CASSRSYEQYF
V: TRBV6-5; J: TRBJ2-1; D: NA; size: NA; DNA: TGTGCCAGCACGTGGAGAGGGGGAGTTAATGAGCAGTTCTTC; CDR3: CASTWRGGVNEQFF
V: TRBV19; J: TRBJ1-1; D: NA; size: NA; DNA: TGTGCCAGTAGTAGGGAGGGGAGCACTGAAGCTTTCTTT; CDR3: CASSREGSTEAFF
V: TRBV7-8; J: TRBJ2-6; D: NA; size: NA; DNA: TGTGCCAGCAGCCCCGGGGTAGCTGGGGCCAACGTCCTGACTTTC; CDR3: CASSPGVAGANVLTF
V: TRBV7-6; J: TRBJ2-4; D: NA; size: NA; DNA: TGTGCCAGCAGCTGGGACACGACAATAGCCAAAAACATTCAGTACTTC; CDR3: CASSWDTTIAKNIQYF
V: TRBV11-2; J: TRBJ1-5; D: TRBD1; size: once; DNA: TGTGCCAGCAGCTTGAACAGGGGGTATGATCAGCCCCAGCATTTT; CDR3: CASSLNRGYDQPQHF
V: TRBV11-2; J: TRBJ2-2; D: NA; size: once; DNA: TGTGCCAGCGGGCTCGGATACCAGAAGGCGAACACCGGGGAGCTGTTTTTT; CDR3: CASGLGYQKANTGELFF
V: TRBV5-5; J: TRBJ1-1; D: NA; size: NA; DNA: TGTGCCAGCAGGTTGCGAGTTAACAATCTCATGGCGCGGGCTGGAACTGAAGCTTTCTTT; CDR3: CASRLRVNNLMARAGTEAFF
V: TRBV24-1; J: TRBJ1-5; D: TRBD1; size: NA; DNA: TGTGCCACCAGTGACGCCGGACAGGGGAGCAATCAGCCCCAGCATTTT; CDR3: CATSDAGQGSNQPQHF
V: TRBV5-1; J: TRBJ1-4; D: NA; size: NA; DNA: TGCGCCAGCAGCACCTCCGGGACTGTTGAAAAACTGTTTTTT; CDR3: CASSTSGTVEKLFF
V: TRBV6-5; J: TRBJ1-1; D: TRBD1; size: few; DNA: TGTGCCAGCAGTTACGGGGGTAGCGGACAGGGAGCTTTCTTT; CDR3: CASSYGGSGQGAFF
V: TRBV12-3/TRBV12-4; J: TRBJ2-5; D: TRBD1; size: NA; DNA: TGTGCCAGCAGGGCCGGGACAGGGGAGACCCAGTACTTC; CDR3: CASRAGTGETQYF